Listed here are 27 T cell receptor beta chains from one sample, sequenced in a study of T cells in Graves' hyperthyroidism and ophthalmopathy (dated by TCRdb to the late 2010s). Preparation of the library involved multiplex PCR. The sequencer was an Illumina HiSeq 2000. Amplification of TCR beta CDR3 regions was carried out from RNA transcripts. For the first round of RT-PCR on the TCR CDR3, the HTBI primer set was used together with the Qiagen OneStep RT-PCR kit. TCRdb trimmed the raw reads at Q25, called clones with MiXCR and kept productive beta chains. Rows with one shared CDR3 protein collapse into an entry with the most common genes and DNA. Across this sample there are under 400,000 distinct CDR3 sequences, with over 15% seen only once. The ten largest account for around 50% of the sample. Sequencing was carried out using blood. These receptors all come from a woman aged 45-65 years with Graves' hyperthyroidism.

The chain combines TRBV24-1 with TRBJ2-1; 10 positions agree with TRBD2. The CDR3 is 17 residues long. Germline CDR1 reads KGHDR; CDR2 reads SFDVKD. The V and J ends lost 3 bases and 1 base, in that order; junction bases with no gene match: 5. The CDR3 DNA reads as TGTGCCACCAGTGATCCGCTGACTAGCGGGTCCTACAATGAGCAGTTCTTC. Translation gives CATSDPLTSGSYNEQFF.

This clonotype was observed a handful of times. The DNA for the CDR3 is TGTGCCAGCAGCTACCGGGACAGGGCTTCTGAAGCTTTCTTT. Translation gives CASSYRDRASEAFF. The gene calls are TRBV6-5 and TRBJ1-1; 9 nucleotides align to TRBD1. Germline loops: CDR1 MNHEY, CDR2 SVGAGI. J was trimmed by 6 bases and V by 6 bases; bases with no gene match: 8. The CDR3 runs 14 residues.

This clonotype was found many times. This chain connects TRBV3-1 to TRBJ1-2; 8 bases line up with TRBD1. The V gene end was trimmed by 2 bases and the J gene end by 6 bases; junction bases not matched to a gene: 5. Germline values: CDR1 LGHDT, CDR2 YNNKEL (reference sequence). The CDR3 runs 14 residues. In DNA, the CDR3 is TGTGCCAGCAGCCAACACACAGGGGGTGATGGCTACACCTTC. Translation: CASSQHTGGDGYTF.

This clonotype was counted many times. V is TRBV28 and J is TRBJ2-2; D is possibly TRBD1 (5 bases). V lost 2 bases, J lost 2 bases, and 15 bases lay in between. The CDR3 length is 17 residues. The V gene's germline CDR1 is MDHEN and CDR2 SYDVKM. In DNA form, the CDR3 reads TGTGCCAGCAGTTTAATCCCCCAGGGCGTCAACACCGGGGAGCTGTTTTTT. Translation: CASSLIPQGVNTGELFF.

This clonotype appeared many times. The chain joins TRBV7-8 to TRBJ2-3; D is perhaps TRBD2 (7 bases). The V gene lost 2 bases and the J gene lost 5 bases, with 11 bases spanning the gap. The CDR3 consists of 14 residues. Germline-derived CDR1 and CDR2 are SGHVS and FQNEAQ. The CDR3 DNA sequence: TGTGCCAGCAGCTTATCGGGGGGCAAAGATACGCAGTATTTT. This encodes CASSLSGGKDTQYF.

This clonotype came up a few times. The chain is built from TRBV20-1 and TRBJ2-7; D remains ambiguous. This CDR3 spans 15 amino acids. Germline-derived CDR1 and CDR2 are DFQATT and SNEGSKA (reference sequence). Trimming stripped 0 bases from V and 6 bases from J, with 18 bases between. CDR3 region: CSARDIRTMFLEQYF. CDR3 bases: TGCAGTGCTAGAGATATCCGAACCATGTTTCTCGAGCAGTACTTC.

There are many counts of this clonotype. The rearrangement uses TRBV11-2 and TRBJ2-7; D not certain. V shed 1 base and J shed 6 bases, with 10 bases lying between them. The germline V gene has CDR1 SGHAT and CDR2 FQNNGV. There are 13 residues in the CDR3. The CDR3 is CASSLAQSGEQYF. Written as DNA, the CDR3 is TGTGCCAGCAGCTTAGCCCAAAGTGGCGAGCAGTACTTC.

This clonotype was seen repeatedly, ten times or more. The chain recombines TRBV2 with TRBJ2-5; tentative D call: TRBD2 (6 bases). V lost 7 bases and J lost 0, with 15 bases in between. CDR3 length: 15 residues. Germline-derived CDR1 and CDR2 are SNHLY and FYNNEI. This CDR3 is CASKSYRDYQETQYF. In DNA, the CDR3 is TGTGCCAGCAAGAGCTATAGGGACTACCAAGAGACCCAGTACTTC.

This clonotype was detected ten times or more. J is TRBJ1-6 and V is TRBV3-1, with 8 bases lining up with TRBD1. The CDR3 spans 14 residues. The J segment lost 8 bases and the V segment lost 9 bases, leaving 9 bases of the junction unmatched. From germline, CDR1 is LGHDT and CDR2 YNNKEL (reference sequence). This CDR3 is CASSAGQGHSPLHF. CDR3 bases: TGTGCCAGTTCGGCCGGACAGGGACATTCACCCCTCCACTTT.

The chain recombines TRBV2 with TRBJ1-6, with D unclear. This CDR3 is built from 10 residues. Germline CDR1 reads SNHLY; CDR2 reads FYNNEI. V lost 6 bases, J lost 14 bases, and 8 bases lay in between. This CDR3 reads CASSSVTLHF. CDR3 nucleotide sequence: TGTGCCAGCAGCAGTGTGACCCTCCACTTT.

This chain connects TRBV7-8 to TRBJ2-3; the match to TRBD2 covers 7 bases. The V and J ends lost 4 bases and 11 bases, in that order; junction bases with no gene match: 18. Looked up from germline, CDR1 is SGHVS and CDR2 is FQNEAQ. This CDR3 comprises 16 residues. In DNA form, the CDR3 reads TGTGCCAGCAGCTCTGTTAGCGGGCCCGGAAGGGTAGAGCAGTATTTT. It codes for CASSSVSGPGRVEQYF.

The chain is built from TRBV4-1 and TRBJ2-5, with D tentatively TRBD1 or TRBD2 (5 bases each). Trimming removed 8 bases at V and 0 bases at J, with 7 bases between. Looked up from germline, CDR1 is MGHRA and CDR2 is YSYEKL. The CDR3 runs to 12 residues. This chain's CDR3 is CASGTDQETQYF. DNA for the CDR3: TGCGCCAGCGGGACGGACCAAGAGACCCAGTACTTC.

As regards this clonotype: This may be a read error: a much more frequent sequence differs by one nucleotide. V and J are TRBV28 and TRBJ2-7; TRBD1 agrees at 7 bases. This CDR3 is 14 amino acids long. The V gene's germline CDR1 is MDHEN and CDR2 SYDVKM. CDR3 region: CASSLGTASYERYF. CDR3 nucleotide sequence: TGTGCCAGCAGTTTAGGGACAGCCTCCTACGAGCGGTACTTC.

This clonotype was picked up a small number of times. The CDR3 DNA sequence: TGCGCCAGCAGCCAATCTACGGCAATTGGCTACACCTTC. It is translated as CASSQSTAIGYTF. The rearrangement links TRBV4-1 to TRBJ1-2, with D hard to call. The CDR3 is 13 residues long. V gave up 2 bases and J gave up 7 bases, with 11 bases separating them. Germline-derived CDR1 and CDR2 are MGHRA and YSYEKL.

This clonotype has at least ten counts. The rearrangement links TRBV12-3 or TRBV12-4 to TRBJ1-6, with TRBD1 identical over 10 bases. The ends lost 5 bases at V and 7 bases at J; junction bases unmatched: 5. The CDR3 runs 15 residues. This CDR3 is CASSPVTGGNSPLHF. The CDR3 coding sequence is TGTGCCAGCAGTCCGGTGACAGGGGGCAATTCACCCCTCCACTTT.

The chain joins TRBV2 to TRBJ2-7; 9 bases align to TRBD1. The germline CDR1 and CDR2 sequences are SNHLY and FYNNEI. V lost 10 bases to trimming and J lost 5 bases; unmatched junction nucleotides: 9. The CDR3 totals 13 residues. CDR3 protein: CATRGTGTNEQYF. CDR3 nucleotides: TGTGCCACGAGGGGGACAGGGACCAACGAGCAGTACTTC.

V and J are TRBV10-3 and TRBJ2-7; the match to TRBD2 covers 11 bases. Unmatched junction bases numbered 4, after V lost 6 bases and J lost 3 bases. Germline assignment: CDR1 ENHRY and CDR2 SYGVKD. The CDR3 consists of 14 residues. Here the CDR3 reads CAISYGTSGYEQYF. The CDR3, as DNA: TGTGCCATCAGCTATGGGACTAGCGGCTACGAGCAGTACTTC.

Only a few counts were recorded for this clonotype. The CDR3 sequence is CAWAGGGPGELFF. DNA of the CDR3: TGTGCCTGGGCAGGGGGCGGACCCGGGGAGCTGTTTTTT. The chain uses TRBV30 and TRBJ2-2; 8 nucleotides agree with TRBD1. CDR1 and CDR2 from the germline V gene are GTSNPN and SVGIG (reference sequence). CDR3 length: 13 amino acids. J gave up 6 bases and V 5 bases, and 5 bases lay outside the gene matches.

The rearrangement links TRBV5-6 to TRBJ1-5; weak D call: TRBD1 (6 bases). CDR3 length: 15 amino acids. The ends were cut back, 5 bases at V and 3 bases at J, with 15 bases in the middle. CDR1 and CDR2 from the germline V gene are SGHDT and YYEEEE. Written as DNA, the CDR3 is TGTGCCAGCAGGGTAGGGGGGGCGAACAATCAGCCCCAGCATTTT. Residues: CASRVGGANNQPQHF.

Only a few counts were recorded for this clonotype. The chain uses TRBV12-3 or TRBV12-4 and TRBJ1-5; no definite D call. The CDR3 runs 12 residues. V was clipped by 5 bases and J by 6 bases, with 8 bases between them. This CDR3 reads CASSLGPQPQHF. The CDR3 DNA sequence: TGTGCCAGCAGTCTCGGGCCTCAGCCCCAGCATTTT.

This clonotype was seen ten or more times. The CDR3 loop reads CGSRRGGGDTLYTQYF. The CDR3 DNA is TGCGGCTCCCGACGGGGAGGGGGCGATACGCTGTATACGCAGTATTTT. This chain joins TRBV20-1 and TRBJ2-3; D may be TRBD1 or TRBD2 (7 bases each). The V gene's germline CDR1 is DFQATT and CDR2 SNEGSKA (reference sequence). The CDR3 runs to 16 residues.

The chain joins TRBV7-9 to TRBJ1-2; 10 nucleotides line up with TRBD1. This CDR3 spans 16 amino acids. The V gene end was trimmed by 0 bases and the J gene end by 5 bases; junction bases not matched to a gene: 6. CDR1 and CDR2 from the germline V gene are SEHNR and FQNEAQ (reference sequence). CDR3 coding DNA: TGTGCCAGCAGCTTAGCGACGACAGGGGGCGGGTATGGCTACACCTTC. Translation: CASSLATTGGGYGYTF.

The gene calls are TRBV18 and TRBJ2-1; D could derive from TRBD1 or TRBD2 (5 bases each). This CDR3 comprises 17 residues. CDR1 KGHSH and CDR2 LQKENI come from the germline V gene. V was pared by 6 bases and J by 0 bases, with 18 bases between. CDR3 bases: TGTGCCAGCTCGCCCGGGACCCGATCGAGCTCCTACAATGAGCAGTTCTTC. Residues: CASSPGTRSSSYNEQFF.

This clonotype came up a few times. The chain joins TRBV20-1 to TRBJ1-6, with 7 bases aligning to TRBD1. The germline CDR1 and CDR2 sequences are DFQATT and SNEGSKA (reference sequence). J gave up 9 bases and V 3 bases, and 8 bases lay outside the gene matches. The CDR3 has 14 amino acids. The chain's CDR3 is CSASGDRDRSPLHF. In DNA, the CDR3 is TGCAGTGCTAGCGGAGACAGGGACCGTTCACCCCTCCACTTT.

In this sample, this clonotype turned up many times. The CDR3 here is CSARERGTGGYNEQFF. The CDR3 DNA is TGCAGTGCTAGAGAGAGGGGAACAGGGGGTTACAATGAGCAGTTCTTC. V gene TRBV20-1 combines with J gene TRBJ2-1; TRBD1 matches at 8 bases. This CDR3 has 16 residues. Germline CDR1 and CDR2: DFQATT and SNEGSKA (reference sequence). V lost 0 bases, J lost 4 bases, and 8 bases stayed unmatched.

The chain recombines TRBV20-1 with TRBJ2-3; the D gene is possibly TRBD2 (7 bases). CDR1 is DFQATT, CDR2 SNEGSKA, per germline (reference sequence). Trimming shortened V by 5 bases and J by 2 bases, and 20 bases separated the two germline ends. The CDR3 spans 16 residues. DNA for the CDR3: TGCAGTGCTCAAGGGGGGGAAAGGGGTATCACAGATACGCAGTATTTT. It is translated as CSAQGGERGITDTQYF.

This clonotype occurred many times. The chain employs TRBV6-5 and TRBJ2-7, with D uncertain. The CDR3 runs 13 residues. V was cut by 2 bases and J by 2 bases, with 7 bases left in between. Germline loops: CDR1 MNHEY, CDR2 SVGAGI. The CDR3 DNA sequence: TGTGCCAGCAGTTACGCAAGAACCTACGAGCAGTACTTC. It translates to CASSYARTYEQYF.